Shown below are 19 T cell receptor beta chains from a single sample sequenced in a study of human T cells and chemical hapten exposure (TCRdb year 2021). Library prep was done by RACE. The instrument was a NextSeq 500. TCRdb redid the processing of the public reads, applying fastp at Q25 and MiXCR, and retained in-frame beta chains. Each record represents a unique CDR3 protein, reported with the most common genes and DNA among its rows. This sample lists a few hundred thousand distinct CDR3 sequences; approximately 5.8% were detected once. Of the sample, about 8.7% is held by the ten largest clones. The meaning of the sample's time point label: pre-sensitization, week 0. In light of the paper, this sample's treatment or condition label describes: therapeutic diphenylcyclopropenone sensitization with weekly scalp DPC. The specimen comprised whole blood, sampled in connection with sensitization to the hapten diphenylcyclopropenone (DPC). These receptors originate from a woman aged 18-29 years with alopecia areata. Some clones in this sample may be carry-over from other donors' samples.

This clonotype was seen a few times. V usage is TRBV5-1 and J usage is TRBJ1-5, with unresolved D. The CDR3 spans 13 residues. Deletions cut 4 bases from V and 3 bases from J, with 8 bases between. Germline V gene lookup returns CDR1 SGHRS and CDR2 YFSETQ. The CDR3: CASSPELNQPQHF. The CDR3 coding sequence is TGCGCCAGCAGCCCAGAGCTCAATCAGCCCCAGCATTTT.

This clonotype has at least ten counts. The rearrangement joins TRBV7-8 to TRBJ2-7; D is perhaps TRBD1 (6 bases). Germline V gives CDR1 SGHVS, CDR2 FQNEAQ. The CDR3 covers 13 residues. The V gene lost 6 bases and the J gene lost 3 bases, with 12 bases spanning the gap. The CDR3 DNA follows: TGTGCCAGCAGAGGCAGGGGTGTCTACGAGCAGTACTTC. This gives the protein CASRGRGVYEQYF.

This chain connects TRBV6-1 to TRBJ2-5; D gene uncertain. The CDR3 totals 12 residues. The V and J ends lost 1 base and 4 bases respectively, with 4 bases between them. Germline V CDR1 and CDR2: MNHNS, SASEGT. In DNA form, the CDR3 reads TGTGCCAGCAGTGAAGTGGGAGAGACCCAGTACTTC. This gives the protein CASSEVGETQYF.

This clonotype was picked up many times. V is TRBV29-1 and J is TRBJ2-6, with 7 bases identical to TRBD1. Germline CDR1 reads SQVTM; CDR2 reads ANQGSEA. J gave up 2 bases and V 5 bases, and 3 bases lay outside the gene matches. This CDR3 is 14 amino acids long. As DNA, the CDR3 is TGCAGCGTTCGACAGGGTACTGGGGCCAACGTCCTGACTTTC. Translated, it gives CSVRQGTGANVLTF.

In this sample, this clonotype turned up many times. J is TRBJ2-7 and V is TRBV29-1; D possibly corresponds to TRBD2 (5 bases). Germline CDR1 and CDR2: SQVTM and ANQGSEA. The CDR3 loop spans 14 amino acids. V lost 0 bases, J lost 2 bases, and 11 bases lay in between. CDR3 residues: CSVEDREAPYEQYF. The CDR3 DNA reads as TGCAGCGTTGAAGATCGGGAAGCTCCCTACGAGCAGTACTTC.

This clonotype came up many times. This chain joins TRBV7-2 and TRBJ1-2, with TRBD1 as a possible D gene (5 bases). The germline V and J ends were trimmed by 8 bases and 2 bases, with 12 bases remaining between them. The CDR3 is 13 residues long. Germline CDR1 is SGHTA and CDR2 is FQGNSA. DNA for the CDR3: TGTGCCAGCCGTGAACAGGCCAACTATGGCTACACCTTC. It yields the protein CASREQANYGYTF.

J is TRBJ1-2 and V is TRBV3-1; D gene ambiguous. Germline CDR1 reads LGHDT; CDR2 reads YNNKEL (reference sequence). Trimming took off 6 bases at V and 4 bases at J, with 18 bases between the two ends. This CDR3 comprises 15 residues. This chain's CDR3 is CASSQRRTDLYGYTF. CDR3 sequence (DNA): TGTGCCAGCAGTCAGCGACGTACAGACCTCTATGGCTACACCTTC.

This clonotype was seen many times. The chain is built from TRBV5-5 and TRBJ1-4, with a possible D match to TRBD1 (6 bases). Germline V gene lookup returns CDR1 SGHKS and CDR2 YYEKEE (reference sequence). Trimming left V 1 base short and J 0 bases short, with 10 bases between. The CDR3 spans 16 residues. The CDR3 region is CASSLRQGTTNEKLFF. CDR3 nucleotides: TGTGCCAGCAGCTTGCGTCAGGGGACAACTAATGAAAAACTGTTTTTT.

This sequence joins TRBV12-3 or TRBV12-4 and TRBJ2-1; a possible D gene is TRBD1 (6 bases). The CDR3 extends over 14 amino acids. V shed 5 bases and J shed 5 bases, with 13 bases lying between them. The CDR3 loop reads CASSATGYDNEQFF. In DNA, the CDR3 is TGTGCCAGCAGTGCCACAGGGTATGACAATGAGCAGTTCTTC.

Only a few counts were recorded for this clonotype. Germline and junction disagree at one end, which may indicate a read error. The chain carries TRBV7-7 and TRBJ2-3, with D unresolved. The CDR3 extends over 13 amino acids. Looked up from germline, CDR1 is SSHAT and CDR2 is FNYEAQ (reference sequence). CDR3 in amino acids: CASSPDFRDTQYF. CDR3 nucleotides: TGTGCTAGCAGCCCCGACTTTCGAGATACGCAGTATTTT.

The chain couples TRBV28 to TRBJ1-5; D gene unclear. V lost 1 base, J lost 4 bases, and 11 bases lay in between. Germline assignment: CDR1 MDHEN and CDR2 SYDVKM. The CDR3 is 15 amino acids. The CDR3, as DNA: TGTGCCAGCAGTTTATCACGTGAGGGAAATCAGCCCCAGCATTTT. Translated: CASSLSREGNQPQHF.

This clonotype was seen a handful of times. The chain combines TRBV5-1 with TRBJ1-4, with 9 bases fitting TRBD1. V lost 0 bases to trimming and J lost 8 bases; unmatched junction nucleotides: 5. The CDR3 totals 15 residues. Germline-derived CDR1 and CDR2 are SGHRS and YFSETQ. Written as DNA, the CDR3 is TGCGCCAGCAGCTTGGCGACAGGGGGAAACGAAAAACTGTTTTTT. This translates into CASSLATGGNEKLFF.

This clonotype has more than one count but fewer than ten. The J gene is TRBJ2-1, the V gene TRBV5-1, with D hard to call. Per germline, CDR1 SGHRS and CDR2 YFSETQ. The length of the CDR3 is 15 residues. V lost 0 bases to trimming and J lost 8 bases, with 15 bases between them. CDR3 sequence: CASSLEGRAHDEQFF. The DNA for the CDR3 is TGCGCCAGCAGCTTGGAGGGTCGGGCGCACGATGAGCAGTTCTTC.

This clonotype has ten or more counts. The CDR3 here is CASSYHRRGLTSVETQYF. CDR3 DNA sequence: TGTGCCAGCAGCTACCACCGACGGGGCCTGACTAGTGTGGAGACCCAGTACTTC. The chain combines TRBV11-2 with TRBJ2-5; TRBD2 is a possible D gene (6 bases). Germline lookup yields CDR1 SGHAT and CDR2 FQNNGV. The CDR3 runs to 18 residues. Trimming pared 4 bases from V and 5 bases from J, leaving 26 bases between. Variable domain in full (rest from reference TRBV11-2 and TRBJ2-5): EAGVAQSPRYKIIEKRQSVAFWCNPISGHATLYWYQQILGQGPKLLIQFQNNGVVDDSQLPKDRFSAERLKGVDSTLKIQPAKLEDSAVYLCASSYHRRGLTSVETQYFGPGTRLLVL.

V and J are TRBV28 and TRBJ2-1; 7 bases align to TRBD1. This CDR3 is 16 amino acids long. Germline-derived CDR1 and CDR2 are MDHEN and SYDVKM. The trim removed 7 bases at V and 3 bases at J, leaving 12 bases unmatched. This CDR3 is CASIGTDGLIYNEQFF. In DNA, the CDR3 is TGTGCCAGCATCGGGACAGACGGACTTATCTACAATGAGCAGTTCTTC.

The J gene is TRBJ2-5, the V gene TRBV5-6; D gene unclear. Germline values: CDR1 SGHDT, CDR2 YYEEEE. The CDR3 length is 14 residues. The V gene lost 4 bases and the J gene lost 7 bases, with 17 bases spanning the gap. CDR3 nucleotides: TGTGCCAGCAGCCCCCAGGATATGTGGATGACCCAGTACTTC. Its translation is CASSPQDMWMTQYF.

This clonotype came up a few times. V gene TRBV6-2 or TRBV6-3 combines with J gene TRBJ1-5; D not certain. V shed 0 bases and J shed 0 bases, with 12 bases lying between them. This CDR3 contains 17 residues. CDR1 and CDR2 from the germline V gene are MNHEY and SVGEGT. The CDR3 loop is CASSYSTADYSNQPQHF. CDR3 sequence (DNA): TGTGCCAGCAGTTACTCGACGGCGGACTATAGCAATCAGCCCCAGCATTTT.

Ten or more counts support this clonotype. The chain employs TRBV4-3 and TRBJ1-5, with TRBD1 matching over 7 bases. The CDR3 consists of 15 residues. The germline gives CDR1 LGHNA, CDR2 YSLEER. V lost 0 bases, J lost 5 bases, and 4 bases stayed unmatched. Here the CDR3 DNA reads TGCGCCAGCAGCCAAGATCAGGGGGAGGATCAGCCCCAGCATTTT. It codes for CASSQDQGEDQPQHF.

This clonotype was detected only a few times. The chain links TRBV7-2 to TRBJ2-1; D possibly corresponds to TRBD2 (7 bases). This CDR3 region has 16 residues. V lost 0 bases and J lost 0, with 9 bases in between. Germline-derived CDR1 and CDR2 are SGHTA and FQGNSA. The CDR3 sequence is CASSLAGGPSYNEQFF. DNA of the CDR3: TGTGCCAGCAGCTTAGCGGGGGGGCCCTCCTACAATGAGCAGTTCTTC. The complete variable domain, with remaining parts taken from reference TRBV7-2 and TRBJ2-1, reads GAGVSQSPSNKVTEKGKDVELRCDPISGHTALYWYRQSLGQGLEFLIYFQGNSAPDKSGLPSDRFSAERTGGSVSTLTIQRTQQEDSAVYLCASSLAGGPSYNEQFFGPGTRLTVL.